This T cell receptor (beta chain) is from a study of cytomegalovirus exposure and HLA in healthy donors. Germline V CDR1 and CDR2: GTSNPN, SVGIG (reference sequence). Trimming took 2 bases from V and 5 from J, leaving 12 bases between them. This CDR3 is 13 amino acids long. 60 Vbeta and 13 Jbeta primers were used in PCR. Original analysis: Later, 65 million to 85 million unique TCR beta chains were counted in an analysis, and 10 million to 12 million of them were shared. Clones were read by immunoSEQ multiplex PCR, and TCRdb kept only the in-frame ones, dropping some. D and trimming were read from the DNA, whereas the V and J calls and clone size are those reported in that table. Here the sample spans some 130,000 clones, roughly 79% being singletons. Findings and limits, study-wide: TRBV6-2, TRBV6-3 and some other V segments were unresolvable in 87-base-pair reads. Reports indicated that the classifier achieved high specificity and sensitivity in diagnosing cytomegalovirus status.

As to this clone: The target antigen is unknown.

The clonotype was recovered from a male donor in good health and CMV-seronegative. The chain links TRBV30 to TRBJ1-2; D remains ambiguous. Sequences were obtained from PBMCs. The DNA of the CDR3 is TGTGCCTGGAGTTCGGGTTTTGGGTATGGCTACACCTTC. This encodes CAWSSGFGYGYTF.